This entry lists 12 T cell receptor beta chains sequenced from one sample in a study of cytomegalovirus exposure and HLA in healthy donors. Repertoires were generated with immunoSEQ multiplex PCR, while TCRdb's copy carries only in-frame clones and drops some. Of a few hundred thousand clones in the sample, around 85% were seen once. The sample comprised PBMCs. The receptors shown here come from a woman under 30 in good health and CMV-seronegative.

The chain recombines TRBV27 with TRBJ2-3, with a tentative D call TRBD2 (5 bases). V lost 3 bases and J lost 2, with 9 bases in between. The CDR3 extends over 14 amino acids. Germline-derived CDR1 and CDR2 are MNHEY and SMNVEV (reference sequence). The CDR3 DNA reads TGTGCCAGCAGTTTGAGCGGACCCACAGATACGCAGTATTTT. Amino acid sequence: CASSLSGPTDTQYF.

V gene TRBV19 combines with J gene TRBJ1-1, with a possible D match to TRBD1 (6 bases). CDR1 and CDR2 (germline): LNHDA, SQIVND (reference sequence). CDR3 length: 14 residues. Trimming took 7 bases from V and 5 from J, leaving 17 bases between them. CDR3 nucleotides: TGTGCCAGTACGCCGGCAGGGGTTTGGACTGAAGCTTTCTTT. Protein product: CASTPAGVWTEAFF.

This chain joins TRBV9 and TRBJ2-7, with TRBD2 matching 11 bases. V shed 0 bases, J shed 7 bases, and the junction held 9 bases outside the gene matches. The CDR3 has 16 residues. Germline assignment: CDR1 SGDLS and CDR2 YYNGEE. CDR3 region: CASSVGPTSGALEQYF. CDR3 DNA: TGTGCCAGCAGCGTAGGTCCGACTAGCGGGGCCCTGGAGCAGTACTTC.

The rearrangement links TRBV27 to TRBJ1-5, with TRBD1 identical over 7 bases. Germline values: CDR1 MNHEY, CDR2 SMNVEV (reference sequence). The CDR3 has 14 residues. V gave up 2 bases and J gave up 6 bases; unmatched junction bases: 4. The CDR3 reads CASSLLGGSQPQHF. In nucleotides, the CDR3 is TGTGCCAGCAGTTTACTAGGGGGCAGTCAGCCCCAGCATTTT.

This clone was seen only once. The chain is built from TRBV28 and TRBJ2-7; TRBD2 matches at 13 bases. Trimming removed 10 bases from V and 2 bases from J; junction bases left unmatched: 2. The CDR3 has 13 residues. Germline V gene sequence: CDR1 MDHEN, CDR2 SYDVKM. CDR3 sequence: CAILAGGAYEQYF. The CDR3 DNA reads TGTGCCATACTAGCGGGGGGGGCCTACGAGCAGTACTTC.

As DNA, the CDR3 is TGTGCCTGGAGTCCCGCGTTTCTCACTGAAGCTTTCTTT. Its protein product is CAWSPAFLTEAFF. This rearrangement joins TRBV30 to TRBJ1-1; no firm D call. The CDR3 covers 13 residues. CDR1 is GTSNPN and CDR2 is SVGIG in the germline V gene (reference sequence). Trimming pared 2 bases from V and 4 bases from J, leaving 11 bases between.

The genes are TRBV4-1 and TRBJ1-2; 9 bases agree with TRBD1. The V segment lost 1 base and the J segment 1 base; nucleotides outside the gene matches: 4. The germline V gene has CDR1 MGHRA and CDR2 YSYEKL. The CDR3 totals 16 residues. CDR3 DNA sequence: TGCGCCAGCAGCCAAGCGGGACAGGGAAATAACTATGGCTACACCTTC. It codes for CASSQAGQGNNYGYTF.

CDR3 in DNA: TGTGCCAGCTCACCAGGTCAGGCCTTAAGCTACAATGAGCAGTTCTTC. Translation: CASSPGQALSYNEQFF. V usage is TRBV18 and J usage is TRBJ2-1; D is unclear. The germline V and J ends were trimmed by 2 bases and 3 bases, with 14 bases remaining between them. Germline-derived CDR1 and CDR2 are KGHSH and LQKENI. CDR3 size: 16 residues.

The rearrangement uses TRBV2 and TRBJ1-2; no reliable D call. Trimming cost V 1 base and J 5 bases, with 20 bases left between them. There are 17 residues in the CDR3. Germline CDR1 SNHLY, CDR2 FYNNEI. CDR3 sequence (DNA): TGTGCCAGCAGTGAAGTTGCCCCCTCGGGTGTAGTTTATGGCTACACCTTC. Its translation is CASSEVAPSGVVYGYTF.

As concerns this clone: This CDR3 is also generated by other DNA sequences in the sample. The J gene is TRBJ1-6, the V gene TRBV11-2, with 7 bases lining up with TRBD1. Germline V gene lookup returns CDR1 SGHAT and CDR2 FQNNGV. CDR3 length: 15 amino acids. V lost 5 bases, J lost 5 bases, and 6 bases stayed unmatched. Here the CDR3 DNA reads TGTGCCAGCAGCCCCGGGACAGCGAATAATTCACCCCTCCACTTT. Translating gives CASSPGTANNSPLHF.

V is TRBV6-1 and J is TRBJ1-2; possible D gene TRBD1, 6 bases. Germline assignment: CDR1 MNHNS and CDR2 SASEGT. V was pared by 1 base and J by 2 bases, with 8 bases between. The CDR3 is 14 amino acids. CDR3 amino acids: CASSEDRANYGYTF. CDR3 nucleotide sequence: TGTGCCAGCAGTGAAGACAGGGCGAACTATGGCTACACCTTC.

The rearrangement links TRBV6-5 to TRBJ1-1; the D is unclear. The CDR3 consists of 15 residues. Trimming removed 0 bases from V and 5 bases from J, with 13 bases in between. Looked up from germline, CDR1 is MNHEY and CDR2 is SVGAGI. CDR3 DNA sequence: TGTGCCAGCAGTTACTCGGTACAACGGAGGACTGAAGCTTTCTTT. Residues: CASSYSVQRRTEAFF.